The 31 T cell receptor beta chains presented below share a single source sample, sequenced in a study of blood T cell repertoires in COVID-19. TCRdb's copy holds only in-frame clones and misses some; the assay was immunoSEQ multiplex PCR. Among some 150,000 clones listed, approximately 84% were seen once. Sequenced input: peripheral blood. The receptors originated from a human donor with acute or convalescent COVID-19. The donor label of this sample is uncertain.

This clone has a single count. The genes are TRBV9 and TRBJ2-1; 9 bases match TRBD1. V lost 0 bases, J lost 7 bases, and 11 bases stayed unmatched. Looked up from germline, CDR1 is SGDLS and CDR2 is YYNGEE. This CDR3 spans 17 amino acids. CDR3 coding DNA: TGTGCCAGCAGCGTAGTAGGGGGGACAGGGAGCTGGAATGAGCAGTTCTTC. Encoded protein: CASSVVGGTGSWNEQFF. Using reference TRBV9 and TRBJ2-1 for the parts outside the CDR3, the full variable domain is DSGVTQTPKHLITATGQRVTLRCSPRSGDLSVYWYQQSLDQGLQFLIQYYNGEERAKGNILERFSAQQFPDLHSELNLSSLELGDSALYFCASSVVGGTGSWNEQFFGPGTRLTVL.

CDR3 protein: CASSLRETPDTQYF. The DNA of the CDR3 is TGTGCCAGCAGCTTAAGGGAGACCCCAGATACGCAGTATTTT. V and J are TRBV7-9 and TRBJ2-3, with D possibly being TRBD2 (5 bases). Trimming took 2 bases from V and 4 from J, leaving 10 bases between them. The CDR3 runs to 14 residues. CDR1 and CDR2 from the germline V gene are SEHNR and FQNEAQ (reference sequence).

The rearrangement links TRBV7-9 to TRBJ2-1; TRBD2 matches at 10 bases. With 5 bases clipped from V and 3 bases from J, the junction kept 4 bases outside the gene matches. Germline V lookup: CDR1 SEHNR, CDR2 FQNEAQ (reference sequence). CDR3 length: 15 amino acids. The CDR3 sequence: CASSPSGSGYNEQFF. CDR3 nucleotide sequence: TGTGCCAGCAGCCCTAGCGGGAGTGGCTACAATGAGCAGTTCTTC.

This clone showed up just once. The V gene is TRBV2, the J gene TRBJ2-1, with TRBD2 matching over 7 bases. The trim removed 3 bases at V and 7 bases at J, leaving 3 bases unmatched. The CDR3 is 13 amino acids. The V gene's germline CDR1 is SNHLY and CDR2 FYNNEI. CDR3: CASSDGEGNEQFF. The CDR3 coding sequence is TGTGCCAGCAGTGACGGGGAGGGGAATGAGCAGTTCTTC.

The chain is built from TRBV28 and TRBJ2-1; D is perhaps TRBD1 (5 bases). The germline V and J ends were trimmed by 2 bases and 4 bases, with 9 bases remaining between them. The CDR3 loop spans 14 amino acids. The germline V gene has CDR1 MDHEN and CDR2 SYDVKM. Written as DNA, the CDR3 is TGTGCCAGCAGTTTAAGACAGCAGTACAATGAGCAGTTCTTC. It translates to CASSLRQQYNEQFF. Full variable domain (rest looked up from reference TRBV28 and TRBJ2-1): DVKVTQSSRYLVKRTGEKVFLECVQDMDHENMFWYRQDPGLGLRLIYFSYDVKMKEKGDIPEGYSVSREKKERFSLILESASTNQTSMYLCASSLRQQYNEQFFGPGTRLTVL.

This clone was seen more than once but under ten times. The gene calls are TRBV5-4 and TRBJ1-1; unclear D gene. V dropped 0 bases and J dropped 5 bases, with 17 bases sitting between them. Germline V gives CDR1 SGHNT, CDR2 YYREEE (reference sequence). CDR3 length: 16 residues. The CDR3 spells CASSLGGQLGETEAFF. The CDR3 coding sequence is TGTGCCAGCAGCTTGGGCGGTCAACTAGGAGAGACTGAAGCTTTCTTT.

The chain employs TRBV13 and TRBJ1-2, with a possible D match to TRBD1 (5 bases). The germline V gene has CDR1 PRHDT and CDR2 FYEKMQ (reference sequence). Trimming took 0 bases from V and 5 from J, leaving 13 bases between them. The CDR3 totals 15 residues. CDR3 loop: CASSLGGQGGYGYTF. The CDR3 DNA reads TGTGCCAGCAGCTTAGGGGGGCAGGGAGGTTATGGCTACACCTTC.

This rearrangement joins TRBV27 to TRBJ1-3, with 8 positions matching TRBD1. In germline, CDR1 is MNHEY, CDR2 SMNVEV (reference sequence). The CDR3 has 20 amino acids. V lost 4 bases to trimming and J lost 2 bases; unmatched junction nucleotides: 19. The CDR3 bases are TGTGCCAGCAGTTCCCTCCGAAGAGGGCTTGACAGGGGAGCTGGAAACACCATATATTTT. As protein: CASSSLRRGLDRGAGNTIYF.

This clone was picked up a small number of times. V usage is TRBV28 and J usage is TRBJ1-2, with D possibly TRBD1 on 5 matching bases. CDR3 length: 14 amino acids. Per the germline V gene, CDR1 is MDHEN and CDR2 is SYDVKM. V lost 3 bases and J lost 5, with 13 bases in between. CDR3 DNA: TGTGCCAGCAGTTTGGGGCGGACTACTTATGGCTACACCTTC. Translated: CASSLGRTTYGYTF.

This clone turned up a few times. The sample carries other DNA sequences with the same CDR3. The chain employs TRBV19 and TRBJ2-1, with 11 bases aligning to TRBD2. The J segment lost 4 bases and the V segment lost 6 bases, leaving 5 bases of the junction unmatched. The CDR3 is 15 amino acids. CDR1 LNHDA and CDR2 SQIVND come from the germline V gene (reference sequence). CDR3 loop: CASSPRTSGYNEQFF. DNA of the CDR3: TGTGCCAGTAGCCCCCGGACTAGCGGGTACAATGAGCAGTTCTTC.

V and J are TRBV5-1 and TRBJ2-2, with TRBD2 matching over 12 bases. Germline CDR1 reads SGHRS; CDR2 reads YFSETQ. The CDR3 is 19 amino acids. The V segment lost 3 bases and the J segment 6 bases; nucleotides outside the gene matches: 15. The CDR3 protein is CASSSLAGGPGNGPGELFF. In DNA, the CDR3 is TGCGCCAGCAGCTCCCTAGCGGGGGGGCCTGGTAATGGGCCCGGGGAGCTGTTTTTT. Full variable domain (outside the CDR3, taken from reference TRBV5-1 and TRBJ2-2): KAGVTQTPRYLIKTRGQQVTLSCSPISGHRSVSWYQQTPGQGLQFLFEYFSETQRNKGNFPGRFSGRQFSNSRSEMNVSTLELGDSALYLCASSSLAGGPGNGPGELFFGEGSRLTVL.

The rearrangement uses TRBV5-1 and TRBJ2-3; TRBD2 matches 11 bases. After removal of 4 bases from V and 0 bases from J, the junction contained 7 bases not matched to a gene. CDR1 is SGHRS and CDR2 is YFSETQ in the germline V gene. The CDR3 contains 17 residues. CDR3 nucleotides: TGCGCCAGCAGCCCGGGACTAGCGGTTTCTAGCACAGATACGCAGTATTTT. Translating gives CASSPGLAVSSTDTQYF.

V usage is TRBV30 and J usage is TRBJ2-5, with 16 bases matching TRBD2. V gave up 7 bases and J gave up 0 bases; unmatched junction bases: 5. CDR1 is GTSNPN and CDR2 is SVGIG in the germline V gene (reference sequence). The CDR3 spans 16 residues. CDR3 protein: CAFGTSGGANQETQYF. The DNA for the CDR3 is TGTGCCTTTGGGACTAGCGGGGGGGCGAACCAAGAGACCCAGTACTTC.

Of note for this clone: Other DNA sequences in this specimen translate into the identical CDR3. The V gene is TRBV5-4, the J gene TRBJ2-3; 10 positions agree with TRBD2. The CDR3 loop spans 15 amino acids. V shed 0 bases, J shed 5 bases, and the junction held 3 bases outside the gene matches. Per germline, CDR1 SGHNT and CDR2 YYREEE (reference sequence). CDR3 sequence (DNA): TGTGCCAGCAGCTTGGCTAGCGGGGGAATAGATACGCAGTATTTT. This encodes CASSLASGGIDTQYF.

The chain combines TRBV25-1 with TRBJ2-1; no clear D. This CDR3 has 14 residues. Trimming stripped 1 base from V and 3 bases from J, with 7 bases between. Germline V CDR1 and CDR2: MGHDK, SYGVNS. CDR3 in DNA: TGTGCCAGCAGTGAATTGGGCAGCTACAATGAGCAGTTCTTC. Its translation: CASSELGSYNEQFF.

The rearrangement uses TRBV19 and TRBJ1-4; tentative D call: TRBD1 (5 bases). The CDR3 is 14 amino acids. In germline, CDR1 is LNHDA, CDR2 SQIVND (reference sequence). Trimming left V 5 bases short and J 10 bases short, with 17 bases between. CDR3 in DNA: TGTGCCAGTAGTCCTGACAGAGGAGTAGGAAAACTGTTTTTT. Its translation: CASSPDRGVGKLFF.

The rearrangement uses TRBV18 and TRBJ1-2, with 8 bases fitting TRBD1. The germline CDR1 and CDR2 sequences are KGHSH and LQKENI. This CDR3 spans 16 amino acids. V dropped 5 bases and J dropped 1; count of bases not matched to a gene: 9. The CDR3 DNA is TGTGCCAGCTCAGCCGAAACAGGGGGAGGTAACTATGGCTACACCTTC. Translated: CASSAETGGGNYGYTF.

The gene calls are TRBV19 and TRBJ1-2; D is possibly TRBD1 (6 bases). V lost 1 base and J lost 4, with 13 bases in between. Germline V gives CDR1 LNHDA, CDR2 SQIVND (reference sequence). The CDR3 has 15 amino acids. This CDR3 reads CASSIGSGGAYGYTF. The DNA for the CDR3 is TGTGCCAGTAGTATAGGAAGCGGGGGGGCCTATGGCTACACCTTC.

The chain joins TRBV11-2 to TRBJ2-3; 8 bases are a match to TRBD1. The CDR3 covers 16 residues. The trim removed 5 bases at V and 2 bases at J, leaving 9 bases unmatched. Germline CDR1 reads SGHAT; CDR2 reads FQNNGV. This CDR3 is CASSLLGQGLTDTQYF. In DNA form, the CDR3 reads TGTGCCAGCAGCCTCCTTGGACAGGGACTCACAGATACGCAGTATTTT.

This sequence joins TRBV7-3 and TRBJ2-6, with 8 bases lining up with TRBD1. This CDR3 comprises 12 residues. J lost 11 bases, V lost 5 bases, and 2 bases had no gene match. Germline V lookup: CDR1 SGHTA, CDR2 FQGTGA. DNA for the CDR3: TGTGCCAGCAGCCCGGACAGGGACGTCCTGACTTTC. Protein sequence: CASSPDRDVLTF. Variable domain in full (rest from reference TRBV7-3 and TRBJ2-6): GAGVSQTPSNKVTEKGKYVELRCDPISGHTALYWYRQSLGQGPEFLIYFQGTGAADDSGLPNDRFFAVRPEGSVSTLKIQRTERGDSAVYLCASSPDRDVLTFGAGSRLTVL.

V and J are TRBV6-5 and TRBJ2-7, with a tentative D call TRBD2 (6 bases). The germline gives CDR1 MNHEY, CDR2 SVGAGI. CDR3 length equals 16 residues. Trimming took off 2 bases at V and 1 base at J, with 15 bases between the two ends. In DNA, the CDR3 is TGTGCCAGCAGTTACCCAGGTTTGGGGGGTTCCTACGAGCAGTACTTC. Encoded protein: CASSYPGLGGSYEQYF.

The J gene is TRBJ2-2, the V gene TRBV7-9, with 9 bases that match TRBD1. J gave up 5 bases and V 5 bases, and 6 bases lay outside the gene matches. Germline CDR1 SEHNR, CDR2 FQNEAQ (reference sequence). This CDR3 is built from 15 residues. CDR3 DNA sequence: TGTGCCAGCAGCCGGAACGGACAGGGGACCGGGGAGCTGTTTTTT. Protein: CASSRNGQGTGELFF.

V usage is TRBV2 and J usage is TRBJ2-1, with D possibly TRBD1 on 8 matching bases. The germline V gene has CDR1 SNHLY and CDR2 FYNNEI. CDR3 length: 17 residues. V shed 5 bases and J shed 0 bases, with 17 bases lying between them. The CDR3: CASSHRGGKGSYNEQFF. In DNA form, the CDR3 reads TGTGCCAGCAGTCACAGGGGGGGGAAGGGCTCCTACAATGAGCAGTTCTTC. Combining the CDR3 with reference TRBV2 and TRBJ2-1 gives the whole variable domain EPEVTQTPSHQVTQMGQEVILRCVPISNHLYFYWYRQILGQKVEFLVSFYNNEISEKSEIFDDQFSVERPDGSNFTLKIRSTKLEDSAMYFCASSHRGGKGSYNEQFFGPGTRLTVL.

This chain's CDR3 is CASSFSAALNVGEQYF. Written as DNA, the CDR3 is TGCGCCAGCAGCTTTTCCGCGGCTCTCAACGTGGGCGAGCAGTACTTC. V is TRBV5-1 and J is TRBJ2-7, with unresolved D. V dropped 2 bases and J dropped 6 bases, with 21 bases sitting between them. The CDR3 runs 16 residues. Germline V gene sequence: CDR1 SGHRS, CDR2 YFSETQ.

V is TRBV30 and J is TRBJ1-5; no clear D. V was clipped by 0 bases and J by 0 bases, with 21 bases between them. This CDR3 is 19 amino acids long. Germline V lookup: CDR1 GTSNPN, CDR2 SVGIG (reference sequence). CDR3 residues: CAWSVETPGKIYSNQPQHF. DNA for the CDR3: TGTGCCTGGAGTGTAGAGACACCGGGGAAGATTTATAGCAATCAGCCCCAGCATTTT.

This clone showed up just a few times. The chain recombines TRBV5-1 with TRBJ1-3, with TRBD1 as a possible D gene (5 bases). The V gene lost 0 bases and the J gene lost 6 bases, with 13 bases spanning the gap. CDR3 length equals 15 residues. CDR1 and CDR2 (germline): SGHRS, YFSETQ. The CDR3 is CASSLAGRAVNTIYF. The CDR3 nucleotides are TGCGCCAGCAGCTTGGCCGGCAGGGCCGTAAACACCATATATTTT. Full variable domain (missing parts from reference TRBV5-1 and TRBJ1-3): KAGVTQTPRYLIKTRGQQVTLSCSPISGHRSVSWYQQTPGQGLQFLFEYFSETQRNKGNFPGRFSGRQFSNSRSEMNVSTLELGDSALYLCASSLAGRAVNTIYFGEGSWLTVV.

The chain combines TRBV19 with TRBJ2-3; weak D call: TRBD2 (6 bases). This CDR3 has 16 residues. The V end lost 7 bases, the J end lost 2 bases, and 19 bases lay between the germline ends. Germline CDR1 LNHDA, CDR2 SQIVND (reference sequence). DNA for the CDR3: TGTGCCAGTAAGGCGCGGGCGGGACTTTTCACAGATACGCAGTATTTT. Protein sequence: CASKARAGLFTDTQYF.

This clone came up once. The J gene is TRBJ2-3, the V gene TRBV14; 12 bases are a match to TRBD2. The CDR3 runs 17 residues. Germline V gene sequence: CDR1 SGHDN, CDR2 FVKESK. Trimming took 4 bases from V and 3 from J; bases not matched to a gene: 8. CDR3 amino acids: CASSPFLTSGRTDTQYF. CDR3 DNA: TGTGCCAGCAGCCCGTTCCTCACTAGCGGGAGGACAGATACGCAGTATTTT. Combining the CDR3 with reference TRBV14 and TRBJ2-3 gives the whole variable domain EAGVTQFPSHSVIEKGQTVTLRCDPISGHDNLYWYRRVMGKEIKFLLHFVKESKQDESGMPNNRFLAERTGGTYSTLKVQPAELEDSGVYFCASSPFLTSGRTDTQYFGPGTRLTVL.

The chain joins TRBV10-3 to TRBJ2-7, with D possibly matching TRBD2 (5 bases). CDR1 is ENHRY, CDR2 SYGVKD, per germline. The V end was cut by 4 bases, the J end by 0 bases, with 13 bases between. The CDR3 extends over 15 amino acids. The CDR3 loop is CAISAATGFSYEQYF. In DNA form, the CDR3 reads TGTGCCATCAGTGCCGCGACGGGGTTCTCCTACGAGCAGTACTTC.

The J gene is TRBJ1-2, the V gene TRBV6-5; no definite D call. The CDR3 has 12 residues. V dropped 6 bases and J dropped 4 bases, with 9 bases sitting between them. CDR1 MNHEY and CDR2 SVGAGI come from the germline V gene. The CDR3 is CASSHSIYGYTF. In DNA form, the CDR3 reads TGTGCCAGCAGCCACTCCATCTATGGCTACACCTTC.

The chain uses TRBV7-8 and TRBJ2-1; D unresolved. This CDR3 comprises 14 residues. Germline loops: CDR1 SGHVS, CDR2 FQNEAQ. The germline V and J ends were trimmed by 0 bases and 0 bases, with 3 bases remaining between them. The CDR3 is CASSLASSYNEQFF. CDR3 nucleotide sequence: TGTGCCAGCAGCTTAGCTAGCTCCTACAATGAGCAGTTCTTC.